The 10 T cell receptor beta chains presented below share a single source sample, sequenced in a study of CD8 T cells in Susac syndrome. RNA in amounts of 0.5 to 1 ug was reverse transcribed with random hexamers. TCRdb reanalysed the immunoSEQ multiplex PCR reads using MiXCR and keeps one entry per CDR3 protein. The repertoire holds around 170,000 distinct CDR3 sequences, approximately 94% seen once, with 0.098% in the top ten. The sequenced sample consisted of CD4+ T cells from PBMCs. The receptors originated from a human donor with Susac syndrome.

The J gene is TRBJ1-1, the V gene TRBV12-3 or TRBV12-4; the D gene is possibly TRBD1 (5 bases). The V end was cut by 4 bases, the J end by 4 bases, with 16 bases between. CDR3 length: 15 amino acids. The CDR3 sequence is CASSSLPGVSTEAFF. As DNA, the CDR3 is TGTGCCAGCAGTTCGCTCCCGGGGGTGTCCACTGAAGCTTTCTTT.

The rearrangement uses TRBV20-1 and TRBJ1-2, with 7 bases identical to TRBD1. V was clipped by 6 bases and J by 4 bases; unmatched bases: 5. The germline V gene encodes CDR1 DFQATT and CDR2 SNEGSKA (reference sequence). This CDR3 has 12 amino acids. In DNA, the CDR3 is TGCAGTGCACCGCGACAGGGCTATGGCTACACCTTC. Protein: CSAPRQGYGYTF.

V gene TRBV30 combines with J gene TRBJ2-1; a weak D match, TRBD1 (6 bases). CDR1 is GTSNPN and CDR2 is SVGIG in the germline V gene (reference sequence). V was shortened by 2 bases and J by 8 bases, with 10 bases between the two germline ends. This CDR3 is 12 amino acids long. CDR3 residues: CAWSTTGYEQFF. In nucleotides, the CDR3 is TGTGCCTGGAGTACTACAGGGTATGAGCAGTTCTTC. Complete variable domain (other parts from reference TRBV30 and TRBJ2-1): SQTIHQWPATLVQPVGSPLSLECTVEGTSNPNLYWYRQAAGRGLQLLFYSVGIGQISSEVPQNLSASRPQDRQFILSSKKLLLSDSGFYLCAWSTTGYEQFFGPGTRLTVL.

The chain employs TRBV2 and TRBJ1-4; D is perhaps TRBD1 (6 bases). The germline V and J ends were trimmed by 8 bases and 7 bases, with 14 bases remaining between them. Germline assignment: CDR1 SNHLY and CDR2 FYNNEI. The CDR3 extends over 13 amino acids. CDR3 sequence: CASRRGRLEKLFF. The CDR3 nucleotides read TGTGCCAGCCGCAGGGGACGCCTTGAAAAACTGTTTTTT.

The V gene is TRBV7-3, the J gene TRBJ2-2; perhaps TRBD2 as D (6 bases). Trimming removed 5 bases from V and 6 bases from J, with 19 bases in between. The CDR3 totals 16 residues. The germline V gene encodes CDR1 SGHTA and CDR2 FQGTGA. DNA for the CDR3: TGTGCCAGCAGCCCCCCGGGACTGGGAAATGCCGGGGAGCTGTTTTTT. This gives the protein CASSPPGLGNAGELFF. Full variable domain (remainder filled in from reference TRBV7-3 and TRBJ2-2): GAGVSQTPSNKVTEKGKYVELRCDPISGHTALYWYRQSLGQGPEFLIYFQGTGAADDSGLPNDRFFAVRPEGSVSTLKIQRTERGDSAVYLCASSPPGLGNAGELFFGEGSRLTVL.

This clonotype came up once. V usage is TRBV15 and J usage is TRBJ2-7, with TRBD1 matching 11 bases. The CDR3 totals 16 residues. The germline V gene has CDR1 LNHNV and CDR2 YYDKDF (reference sequence). The junction had 4 bases not matched to a gene; V was cut back by 1 base and J by 2 bases. The CDR3 DNA follows: TGTGCCACCAGCAGAGTGACGGGACAGGGGGCCTACGAGCAGTACTTC. Protein sequence: CATSRVTGQGAYEQYF.

This chain connects TRBV20-1 to TRBJ1-4; tentative D call: TRBD1 (5 bases). The CDR3 is made up of 17 amino acids. Germline CDR1 reads DFQATT; CDR2 reads SNEGSKA (reference sequence). V was trimmed by 2 bases and J by 7 bases, leaving 23 bases between them. The CDR3: CSARSPRPDSFGEKLFF. CDR3 sequence (DNA): TGCAGTGCTAGATCTCCAAGACCTGACAGTTTCGGTGAAAAACTGTTTTTT.

The chain recombines TRBV15 with TRBJ2-5; D may be TRBD2 (5 bases). The germline V and J ends were trimmed by 3 bases and 1 base, with 12 bases remaining between them. Germline V gene lookup returns CDR1 LNHNV and CDR2 YYDKDF (reference sequence). This CDR3 is 15 amino acids long. The CDR3 is CATSRALVSQETQYF. In DNA, the CDR3 is TGTGCCACCAGCAGGGCACTAGTGTCCCAAGAGACCCAGTACTTC.

The chain links TRBV29-1 to TRBJ2-1; 10 positions match TRBD2. V was clipped by 6 bases and J by 4 bases; unmatched bases: 3. This CDR3 region has 13 residues. The germline gives CDR1 SQVTM, CDR2 ANQGSEA. CDR3 sequence: CSVASGGYNEQFF. The CDR3 nucleotides are TGCAGCGTCGCTAGCGGGGGATACAATGAGCAGTTCTTC.

This chain uses TRBV30 with TRBJ1-4, with D possibly TRBD1 on 5 matching bases. The V and J ends lost 3 bases and 7 bases respectively, with 12 bases between them. This CDR3 region has 13 residues. CDR1 and CDR2 (germline): GTSNPN, SVGIG (reference sequence). This chain's CDR3 is CAWRPRESEKLFF. The CDR3 bases are TGTGCCTGGAGACCCAGGGAATCTGAAAAACTGTTTTTT. The whole variable domain, remainder taken from reference TRBV30 and TRBJ1-4, is SQTIHQWPATLVQPVGSPLSLECTVEGTSNPNLYWYRQAAGRGLQLLFYSVGIGQISSEVPQNLSASRPQDRQFILSSKKLLLSDSGFYLCAWRPRESEKLFFGSGTQLSVL.